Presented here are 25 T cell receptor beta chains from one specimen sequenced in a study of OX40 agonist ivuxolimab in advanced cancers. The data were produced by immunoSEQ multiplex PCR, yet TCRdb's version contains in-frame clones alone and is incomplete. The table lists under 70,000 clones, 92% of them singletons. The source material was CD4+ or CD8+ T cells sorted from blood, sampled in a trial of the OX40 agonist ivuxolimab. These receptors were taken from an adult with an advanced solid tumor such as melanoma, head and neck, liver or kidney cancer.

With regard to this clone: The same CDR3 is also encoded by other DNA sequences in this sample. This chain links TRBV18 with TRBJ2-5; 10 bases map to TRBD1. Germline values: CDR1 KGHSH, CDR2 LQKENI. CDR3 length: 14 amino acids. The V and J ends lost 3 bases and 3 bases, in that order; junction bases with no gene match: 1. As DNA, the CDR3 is TGTGCCAGCTCACCGACAGGGGGCGAAGAGACCCAGTACTTC. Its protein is CASSPTGGEETQYF.

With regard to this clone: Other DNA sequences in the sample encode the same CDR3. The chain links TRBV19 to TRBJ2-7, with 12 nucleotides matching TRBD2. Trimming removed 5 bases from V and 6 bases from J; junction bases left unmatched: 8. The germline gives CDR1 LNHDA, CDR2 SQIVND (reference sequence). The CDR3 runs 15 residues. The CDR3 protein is CASSAASGGAREQYF. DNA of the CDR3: TGTGCCAGTAGTGCAGCTAGCGGGGGGGCCCGCGAGCAGTACTTC.

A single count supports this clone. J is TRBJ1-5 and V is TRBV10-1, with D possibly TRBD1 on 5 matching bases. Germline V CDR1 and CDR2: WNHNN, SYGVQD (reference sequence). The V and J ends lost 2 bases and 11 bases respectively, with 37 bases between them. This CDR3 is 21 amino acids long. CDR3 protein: CASSENRPWGDSAPQGQAQHF. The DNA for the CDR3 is TGCGCCAGCAGTGAGAACAGGCCCTGGGGGGACTCAGCCCCCCAAGGCCAGGCCCAGCATTTT.

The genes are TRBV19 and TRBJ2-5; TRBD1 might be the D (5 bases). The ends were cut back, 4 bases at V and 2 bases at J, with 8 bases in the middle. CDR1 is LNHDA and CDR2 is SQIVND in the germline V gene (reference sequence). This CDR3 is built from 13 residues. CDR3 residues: CASSTDSQETQYF. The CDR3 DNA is TGTGCCAGTAGTACAGACAGTCAAGAGACCCAGTACTTC.

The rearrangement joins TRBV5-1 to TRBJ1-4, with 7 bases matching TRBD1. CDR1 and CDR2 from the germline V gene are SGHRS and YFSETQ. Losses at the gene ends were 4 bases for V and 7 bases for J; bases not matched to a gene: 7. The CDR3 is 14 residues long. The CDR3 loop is CASSAGQESEKLFF. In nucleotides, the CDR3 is TGCGCCAGCAGCGCCGGACAGGAGAGTGAAAAACTGTTTTTT.

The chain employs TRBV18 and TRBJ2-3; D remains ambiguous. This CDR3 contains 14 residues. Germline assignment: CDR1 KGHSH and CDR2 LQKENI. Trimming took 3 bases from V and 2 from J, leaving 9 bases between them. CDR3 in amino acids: CASSPGISTDTQYF. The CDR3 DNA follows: TGTGCCAGCTCACCTGGTATATCCACAGATACGCAGTATTTT.

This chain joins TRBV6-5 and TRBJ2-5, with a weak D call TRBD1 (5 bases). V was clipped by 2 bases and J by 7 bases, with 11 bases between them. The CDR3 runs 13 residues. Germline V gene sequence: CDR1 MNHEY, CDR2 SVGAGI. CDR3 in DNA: TGTGCCAGCAGTTACGACACCGACAGGACCCAGTACTTC. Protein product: CASSYDTDRTQYF.

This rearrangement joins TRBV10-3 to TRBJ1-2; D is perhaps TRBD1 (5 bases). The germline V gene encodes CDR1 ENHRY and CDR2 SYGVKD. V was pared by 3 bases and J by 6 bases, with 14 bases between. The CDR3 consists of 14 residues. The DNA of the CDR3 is TGTGCCATCAGTGATCAGGGTTTCTGGGATGGCTACACCTTC. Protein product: CAISDQGFWDGYTF.

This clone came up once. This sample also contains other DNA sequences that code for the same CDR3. The CDR3 loop is CASSLGQETQYF. CDR3 sequence (DNA): TGCGCCAGCAGCTTAGGACAAGAGACCCAGTACTTC. V gene TRBV5-1 combines with J gene TRBJ2-5; D unresolved. This CDR3 is built from 12 residues. The ends were cut back, 2 bases at V and 2 bases at J, with 4 bases in the middle. Germline V gives CDR1 SGHRS, CDR2 YFSETQ.

The CDR3 DNA reads as TGCGCCAGCAGCCGCCCCGGGGAGGGCACCGGGGAGCTGTTTTTT. Encoded protein: CASSRPGEGTGELFF. The chain recombines TRBV4-1 with TRBJ2-2, with 7 bases that match TRBD2. Germline V gene sequence: CDR1 MGHRA, CDR2 YSYEKL. J lost 4 bases, V lost 4 bases, and 6 bases had no gene match. The CDR3 totals 15 residues.

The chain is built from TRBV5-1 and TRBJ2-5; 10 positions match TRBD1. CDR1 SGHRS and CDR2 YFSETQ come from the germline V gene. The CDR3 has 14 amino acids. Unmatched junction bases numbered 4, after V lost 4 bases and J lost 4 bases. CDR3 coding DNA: TGCGCCAGCAGCAAGGACAGGGGGGCAGAGACCCAGTACTTC. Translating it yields CASSKDRGAETQYF.

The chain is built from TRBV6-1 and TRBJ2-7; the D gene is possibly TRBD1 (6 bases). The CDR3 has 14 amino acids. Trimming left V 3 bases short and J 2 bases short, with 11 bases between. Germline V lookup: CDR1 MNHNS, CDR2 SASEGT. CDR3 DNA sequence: TGTGCCAGCAGTGAGACGGACAGCACCTACGAGCAGTACTTC. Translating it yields CASSETDSTYEQYF.

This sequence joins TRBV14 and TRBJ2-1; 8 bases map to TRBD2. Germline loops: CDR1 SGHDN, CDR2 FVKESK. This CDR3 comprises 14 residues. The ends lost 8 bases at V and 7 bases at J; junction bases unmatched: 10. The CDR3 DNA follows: TGTGCCAGCGCTCCGGGACTAGTCGAAAATGAGCAGTTCTTC. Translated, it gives CASAPGLVENEQFF.

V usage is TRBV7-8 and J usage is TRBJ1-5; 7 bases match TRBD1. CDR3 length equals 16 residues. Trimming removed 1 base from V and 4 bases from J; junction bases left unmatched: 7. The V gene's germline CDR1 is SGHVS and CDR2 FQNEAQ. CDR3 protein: CASSLDYRGLNQPQHF. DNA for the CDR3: TGTGCCAGCAGCTTAGATTACAGGGGTTTAAATCAGCCCCAGCATTTT.

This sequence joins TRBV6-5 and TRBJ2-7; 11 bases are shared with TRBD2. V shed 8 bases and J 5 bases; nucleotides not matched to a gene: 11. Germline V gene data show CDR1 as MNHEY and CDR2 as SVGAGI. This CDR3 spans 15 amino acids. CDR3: CASYPGVAGGDEQYF. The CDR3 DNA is TGTGCCAGCTACCCCGGGGTAGCGGGAGGGGACGAGCAGTACTTC.

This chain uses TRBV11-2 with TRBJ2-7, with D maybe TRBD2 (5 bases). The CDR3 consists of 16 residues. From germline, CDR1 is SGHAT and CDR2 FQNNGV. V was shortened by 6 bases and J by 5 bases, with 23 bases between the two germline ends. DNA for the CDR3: TGTGCCAGCAGACATGACTTGGCGGGTCCCGGTGACGAGCAGTACTTC. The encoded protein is CASRHDLAGPGDEQYF.

The CDR3 region has the DNA TGTGCCAGCAGTGAAGACAGGGCCGGTAACTATGGCTACACCTTC. Protein sequence: CASSEDRAGNYGYTF. J is TRBJ1-2 and V is TRBV6-1, with TRBD1 as a possible D gene (6 bases). V was shortened by 1 base and J by 1 base, with 10 bases between the two germline ends. Germline V gene lookup returns CDR1 MNHNS and CDR2 SASEGT. The CDR3 loop spans 15 amino acids.

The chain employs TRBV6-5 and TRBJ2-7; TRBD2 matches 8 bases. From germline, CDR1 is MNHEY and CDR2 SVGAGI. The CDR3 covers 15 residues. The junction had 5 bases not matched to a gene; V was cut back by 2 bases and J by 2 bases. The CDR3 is CASSYSGGTTYEQYF. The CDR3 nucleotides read TGTGCCAGCAGTTACAGCGGGGGAACTACCTACGAGCAGTACTTC.

CDR3 DNA: TGTGCCAGCTCACCAAACGCAGCAGGGGTGGGTAATCAGCCCCAGCATTTT. Translating it yields CASSPNAAGVGNQPQHF. V is TRBV18 and J is TRBJ1-5; TRBD1 is a possible D gene (6 bases). The germline CDR1 and CDR2 sequences are KGHSH and LQKENI. V was pared by 2 bases and J by 4 bases, with 18 bases between. This CDR3 spans 17 amino acids.

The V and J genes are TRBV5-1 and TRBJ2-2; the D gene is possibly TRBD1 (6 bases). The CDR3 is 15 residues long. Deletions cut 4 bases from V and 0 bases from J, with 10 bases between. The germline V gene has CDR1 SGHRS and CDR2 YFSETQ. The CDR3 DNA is TGCGCCAGCAGCCGGGACACAGCGAACACCGGGGAGCTGTTTTTT. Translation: CASSRDTANTGELFF. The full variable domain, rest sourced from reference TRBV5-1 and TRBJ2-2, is KAGVTQTPRYLIKTRGQQVTLSCSPISGHRSVSWYQQTPGQGLQFLFEYFSETQRNKGNFPGRFSGRQFSNSRSEMNVSTLELGDSALYLCASSRDTANTGELFFGEGSRLTVL.

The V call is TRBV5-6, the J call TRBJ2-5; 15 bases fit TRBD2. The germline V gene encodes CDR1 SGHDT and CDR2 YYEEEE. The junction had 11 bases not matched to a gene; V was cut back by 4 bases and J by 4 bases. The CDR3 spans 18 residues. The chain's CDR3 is CASSRLGLAGGYGETQYF. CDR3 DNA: TGTGCCAGCAGCCGGCTGGGACTAGCGGGAGGATATGGAGAGACCCAGTACTTC.

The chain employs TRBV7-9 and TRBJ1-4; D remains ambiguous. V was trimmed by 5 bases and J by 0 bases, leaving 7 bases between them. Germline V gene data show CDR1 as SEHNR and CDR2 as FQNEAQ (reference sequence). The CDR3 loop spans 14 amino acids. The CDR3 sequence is CASSLQTTNEKLFF. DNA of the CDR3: TGTGCCAGCAGCCTACAGACAACTAATGAAAAACTGTTTTTT.

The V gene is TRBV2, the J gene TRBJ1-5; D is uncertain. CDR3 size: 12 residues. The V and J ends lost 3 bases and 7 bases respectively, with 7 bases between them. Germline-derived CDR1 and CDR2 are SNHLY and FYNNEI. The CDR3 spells CASSDRAQPQHF. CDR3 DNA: TGTGCCAGCAGTGACCGGGCCCAGCCCCAGCATTTT.

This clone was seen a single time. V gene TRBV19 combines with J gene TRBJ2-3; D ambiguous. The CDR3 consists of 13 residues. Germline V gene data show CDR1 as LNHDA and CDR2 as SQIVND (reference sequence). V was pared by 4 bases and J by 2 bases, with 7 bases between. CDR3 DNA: TGTGCCAGTAGTACGGCAGTCACAGATACGCAGTATTTT. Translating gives CASSTAVTDTQYF.

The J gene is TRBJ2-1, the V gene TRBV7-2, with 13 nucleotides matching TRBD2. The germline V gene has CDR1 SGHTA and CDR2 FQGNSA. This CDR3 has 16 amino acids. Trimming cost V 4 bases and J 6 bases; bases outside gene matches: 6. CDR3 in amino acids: CASSSGLAGSLNEQFF. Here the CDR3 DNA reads TGTGCCAGCAGCTCGGGACTAGCGGGGAGCCTCAATGAGCAGTTCTTC.